A selection of T cell receptor beta chains follows, all from one sample in a study of T cell repertoires in cytomegalovirus infection. One entry per CDR3 protein, called by TCRdb with MiXCR from the reads. The data show roughly 640,000 distinct CDR3 sequences, more than 20% seen once. The sequencing sample was made of CD8+ T cells from PBMCs. Receptors originate from a human donor in good health (CMV status not recorded). Some clones in this sample may be carry-over from other donors' samples. CDR3s include the opening cysteine and the closing phenylalanine or tryptophan. Each record gives: D gene, V gene, clone size, J gene, CDR3 DNA, CDR3 protein. A D gene is named only where the DNA matches it firmly. Size is omitted from some rows. Given values are once, few, many or a class for expanded clones.

D gene: NA; V gene: TRBV6-6; clone size: NA; J gene: TRBJ1-6; CDR3 DNA: TGTGCCAGCAGTTCCTCCCGGTCCGCTCCTGGAGAAAATTCACCCCTCCACTTT; CDR3 protein: CASSSSRSAPGENSPLHF
D gene: NA; V gene: TRBV27; clone size: many; J gene: TRBJ2-7; CDR3 DNA: TGTGCCAGCAGTTCCCCTGGTACATCGATCTCCTACGAGCAGTACTTC; CDR3 protein: CASSSPGTSISYEQYF
D gene: NA; V gene: TRBV6-2/TRBV6-3; clone size: NA; J gene: TRBJ2-1; CDR3 DNA: TGTGCCAGCAGTTTTTTCAGTCCCGAAGTTAATGAGCAGTTCTTC; CDR3 protein: CASSFFSPEVNEQFF
D gene: NA; V gene: TRBV4-3; clone size: few; J gene: TRBJ1-1; CDR3 DNA: TGCGCCAGCAGCCATGAAGCGACCCTGACCACTGAAGCTTTCTTT; CDR3 protein: CASSHEATLTTEAFF
D gene: NA; V gene: TRBV11-3; clone size: few; J gene: TRBJ1-1; CDR3 DNA: TGTGCCAGCAGCTTTTACGGACAAGACACTGAAGCTTTCTTT; CDR3 protein: CASSFYGQDTEAFF
D gene: NA; V gene: TRBV7-9; clone size: NA; J gene: TRBJ2-3; CDR3 DNA: TGTGCCAGCACCCCGCTAGTGGGGCCCACAGATACGCAGTATTTT; CDR3 protein: CASTPLVGPTDTQYF
D gene: NA; V gene: TRBV7-9; clone size: NA; J gene: TRBJ2-4; CDR3 DNA: TGTGCCAGCAGCTCCTCGACAGGGGAGGGGGTAAGGAACTTC; CDR3 protein: CASSSSTGEGVRNF
D gene: NA; V gene: TRBV10-3; clone size: many; J gene: TRBJ2-1; CDR3 DNA: TGTGCCATCCGCGACAGGCGGGATGAGCAGTTCTTC; CDR3 protein: CAIRDRRDEQFF
D gene: TRBD1; V gene: TRBV3-1; clone size: NA; J gene: TRBJ1-2; CDR3 DNA: TGTGCCAGCAGCCAAGATCCGGACAGGGTATATGGCTACACCTTC; CDR3 protein: CASSQDPDRVYGYTF
D gene: TRBD1; V gene: TRBV12-3/TRBV12-4; clone size: many; J gene: TRBJ2-7; CDR3 DNA: TGTGCCAGCAGTCCCAAACTCCGACAGGGCGCCTACGAGCAGTACTTC; CDR3 protein: CASSPKLRQGAYEQYF
D gene: NA; V gene: TRBV10-3; clone size: few; J gene: TRBJ1-2; CDR3 DNA: TGTGCCATCAGTGAGAATCCAGGTTCTGGGAACTATGGCTACACCTTC; CDR3 protein: CAISENPGSGNYGYTF
D gene: NA; V gene: TRBV12-5; clone size: few; J gene: TRBJ1-5; CDR3 DNA: TGTGCTAGTGGTTTGGTACGGGAAGGGGGTACTCAGCCCCAGCATTTT; CDR3 protein: CASGLVREGGTQPQHF
D gene: TRBD1; V gene: TRBV7-2; clone size: many; J gene: TRBJ1-1; CDR3 DNA: TGTGCCAGCGTCAGGCTCGGGACAGGGGACACTGAAGCTTTCTTT; CDR3 protein: CASVRLGTGDTEAFF
D gene: NA; V gene: TRBV7-9; clone size: NA; J gene: TRBJ2-2; CDR3 DNA: TGTGCCAGCAACCCCACGAGGGGGAACACCGGGGAGCTGTTTTTT; CDR3 protein: CASNPTRGNTGELFF
D gene: NA; V gene: TRBV3-1; clone size: NA; J gene: TRBJ1-1; CDR3 DNA: TGTGCCAGCAGCCACTTCGGAATGAACACTGAAGCTTTCTTT; CDR3 protein: CASSHFGMNTEAFF
D gene: TRBD1; V gene: TRBV20-1; clone size: few; J gene: TRBJ2-7; CDR3 DNA: TGCAGTGCCCAGACAGGGGCCTCCTACGAGCAGTACTTC; CDR3 protein: CSAQTGASYEQYF
D gene: NA; V gene: TRBV7-4; clone size: few; J gene: TRBJ2-1; CDR3 DNA: TGTGCCAGCAGCACGGCCCCGGTCCATGAGCAGTTCTTC; CDR3 protein: CASSTAPVHEQFF
D gene: TRBD1; V gene: TRBV7-9; clone size: NA; J gene: TRBJ2-6; CDR3 DNA: TGTGCCAGCAGCTCCCCAATAGTACAGGGGAGCTCTGGGGCCAACGTCCTGACTTTC; CDR3 protein: CASSSPIVQGSSGANVLTF
D gene: NA; V gene: TRBV2; clone size: NA; J gene: TRBJ1-6; CDR3 DNA: TGTGCCAGCAGAGGGGGTAGGACAAGACATTCACCCCTCCACTTT; CDR3 protein: CASRGGRTRHSPLHF
D gene: TRBD2; V gene: TRBV12-3/TRBV12-4; clone size: few; J gene: TRBJ2-2; CDR3 DNA: TGTGCCAGCAGTTCTAGCGGGGAGCGAGCCGGGGAGCTGTTTTTT; CDR3 protein: CASSSSGERAGELFF
D gene: TRBD1; V gene: TRBV7-6; clone size: few; J gene: TRBJ2-1; CDR3 DNA: TGTGCCAGCAGACACCGGGACAGGGGGCACAATGAGCAGTTCTTC; CDR3 protein: CASRHRDRGHNEQFF
D gene: NA; V gene: TRBV28; clone size: few; J gene: TRBJ2-1; CDR3 DNA: TGTGCCAGCAGTTTACGGGGGGCAAGCAATGAGCAGTTCTTC; CDR3 protein: CASSLRGASNEQFF
D gene: NA; V gene: TRBV28; clone size: NA; J gene: TRBJ2-1; CDR3 DNA: TGTGCCAACAGTTTATGGGGGCCAGAAGAGCAGTTCTTC; CDR3 protein: CANSLWGPEEQFF
D gene: TRBD2; V gene: TRBV2; clone size: few; J gene: TRBJ2-1; CDR3 DNA: TGTGCCAGCATTCGGGAGGGGGTTAACGGCTACAATGAGCAGTTCTTC; CDR3 protein: CASIREGVNGYNEQFF
D gene: NA; V gene: TRBV12-3/TRBV12-4; clone size: few; J gene: TRBJ2-5; CDR3 DNA: TGTGCCAGCACCGGTTCCGAGACCCAGTACTTC; CDR3 protein: CASTGSETQYF
D gene: NA; V gene: TRBV12-3/TRBV12-4; clone size: NA; J gene: TRBJ1-2; CDR3 DNA: TGTGCCACCTTGGGGCAGGGGACGCGTTATGGCTACACCTTC; CDR3 protein: CATLGQGTRYGYTF
D gene: NA; V gene: TRBV7-2; clone size: many; J gene: TRBJ1-5; CDR3 DNA: TGTGCCAGCAGCCCTAGAGACCGAAGGGGAAGGGTTCAGCCCCAGCATTTT; CDR3 protein: CASSPRDRRGRVQPQHF
D gene: NA; V gene: TRBV5-5; clone size: many; J gene: TRBJ2-2; CDR3 DNA: TGTGCCAGCAGCTGGACGCCCGGGGACGGGGAGCTGTTTTTT; CDR3 protein: CASSWTPGDGELFF
D gene: NA; V gene: TRBV7-2; clone size: many; J gene: TRBJ2-2; CDR3 DNA: TGTGCCAGCAGCTTAGTTCAGGCGAACACCGGGGAGCTGTTTTTT; CDR3 protein: CASSLVQANTGELFF
D gene: NA; V gene: TRBV29-1; clone size: few; J gene: TRBJ1-2; CDR3 DNA: TGCAGCGTTGAAGACCGGGGCGGGATAGGCTACACCTTC; CDR3 protein: CSVEDRGGIGYTF
D gene: NA; V gene: TRBV2; clone size: NA; J gene: TRBJ2-3; CDR3 DNA: TGTGCCAGCAGTGAACTGCAGGGGTTCACAGATACGCAGTATTTT; CDR3 protein: CASSELQGFTDTQYF
D gene: NA; V gene: TRBV20-1; clone size: NA; J gene: TRBJ2-1; CDR3 DNA: TGCTCGGCGGCGGTAAATCCCTCTAACAATGAGCAGTTCTTC; CDR3 protein: CSAAVNPSNNEQFF
D gene: NA; V gene: TRBV14; clone size: few; J gene: TRBJ2-1; CDR3 DNA: TGTGCCAGCAGCCCGACGGTGATTGAGCAGTTCTTC; CDR3 protein: CASSPTVIEQFF